The clone carrying this T cell receptor beta chain has at least ten counts. Its antigen is unknown. The record originates from a study of T cell repertoires in cytomegalovirus infection. General study findings and limits: Summed public TCR beta family frequency identified CMV carriers bearing the relevant HLA.

TCRdb re-called the reads through MiXCR, storing one row per CDR3 protein. The table includes a few hundred thousand distinct CDR3 sequences, roughly 13% detected once. The CDR3 totals 17 residues. CDR1 is MNHEY and CDR2 is SMNVEV in the germline V gene (reference sequence). V lost 3 bases and J lost 0, with 12 bases in between. This TCR came from a human donor in good health (CMV status not recorded). Some clones in this sample may be carry-over from other donors' samples. The material sequenced was PBMCs. The chain couples TRBV27 to TRBJ2-6, with D perhaps given as TRBD1 or TRBD2 (6 bases each). In DNA, the CDR3 is TGTGCCAGCAGTTTGGGGGGCGAGAGCTCTGGGGCCAACGTCCTGACTTTC. Residues: CASSLGGESSGANVLTF. Drawing the rest from reference TRBV27 and TRBJ2-6, the complete variable domain is EAQVTQNPRYLITVTGKKLTVTCSQNMNHEYMSWYRQDPGLGLRQIYYSMNVEVTDKGDVPEGYKVSRKEKRNFPLILESPSPNQTSLYFCASSLGGESSGANVLTFGAGSRLTVL.